This TCR beta chain was recovered during a study of T cell responses to AZD1222 COVID-19 vaccine. Study-level findings and limits: Researchers took repertoire samples only after the peak T cell response had come.

With regard to this clone: What it binds is unknown.

Assay: immunoSEQ multiplex PCR; the TCRdb copy retains only in-frame clones and omits some. The table includes tens of thousands of clones, 89% detected once. This CDR3 spans 14 amino acids. The J segment lost 2 bases and the V segment lost 4 bases, leaving 5 bases of the junction unmatched. CDR1 and CDR2 (germline): SGHVS, FQNEAQ. This chain uses TRBV7-8 with TRBJ2-7; TRBD1 agrees at 7 bases. The sequencing used peripheral blood, collected 28 days after the second AZD1222 dose. The source of this sequence is an adult who received the AZD1222 COVID-19 vaccine. The CDR3 sequence: CASSSDRLTYEQYF. CDR3 sequence (DNA): TGTGCCAGCAGCTCGGACAGGTTGACCTACGAGCAGTACTTC.